Listed below are T cell receptor beta chains from one sample, sequenced in a study of shared clonotypes between healthy human individuals. Data came from immunoSEQ multiplex PCR; TCRdb stores just in-frame clones and leaves some out. The repertoire holds hundreds of thousands of clones, with around 96% as singletons. The sequencing sample was made of naive CD8+ T cells sorted from blood. These receptors came from a woman aged 25 to 39 in good health. Both conserved end residues are trimmed from each CDR3. D genes are given only for firm matches.

D gene	V gene	CDR3 protein
TRBD1	TRBV9	ASSPPGQGAYTEAF
-	TRBV14	ASSGNGGNRSYNEQF
TRBD2	TRBV9	ASSQRGASGMNTGELF
TRBD1	TRBV7-9	ATATGGVTEAF
-	TRBV9	ASSVAASVETQY
-	TRBV18	ASSQPQGREAF
-	TRBV28	ASSRTYSNQPQH
TRBD2	TRBV30	AWSVGLAGNYEQY
-	TRBV19	ASSGPVRDTDGYT
-	TRBV9	ASSVEGQSYYYEQY
-	TRBV27	ASSFRRFGELF
-	TRBV5-4	ASTGTSSYNEQF
-	TRBV10-3	AISESLSYEQY
TRBD2	TRBV2	ASRDSGRVYEQY
-	TRBV27	ASSSDYSNQPQH
-	TRBV5-6	ASSSGFVPEETQY
-	TRBV6-5	ASRLSVEVTGELF
TRBD2	TRBV2	ASRGIAGHNEQF
TRBD2	TRBV28	ATHRTSGKDTDTQY
-	TRBV28	ASSLGSTYEQY
-	TRBV11-1	ASSPRGDGGTEAF
TRBD1	TRBV27	ASSLYGTGGLVTEAF
TRBD1	TRBV7-9	ASSQAPDRVEGYT
TRBD1	TRBV29-1	SVEIGQGYEQY
-	TRBV6-5	ASSQRGGIGTEAF
-	TRBV5-4	ASSSWGYYGYT
-	TRBV13	ASSLLQNTEAF
-	TRBV9	ASSVAAGAYEQY